The rows below give T cell receptor beta chains drawn from one sample of a study of blood T cell repertoires in COVID-19. Libraries were prepared by immunoSEQ multiplex PCR; TCRdb keeps only in-frame clonotypes and omits some of them. The sample records tens of thousands of clones, more than 60% being singletons. Sequencing was performed on peripheral blood. All receptors come from a human donor in a cohort sampled during active COVID-19. Both conserved end residues are part of each CDR3. The D gene is left open where the match is weak. The listing skips clone size in some rows; elsewhere it reads once, few, many or a size class.

CDR3 DNA: TGTGCCAGCAGTTTTGGAGGGACAGGGTATGGCTACACCTTC
CDR3 protein: CASSFGGTGYGYTF
clone size: NA
V gene: TRBV28
D gene: TRBD1
J gene: TRBJ1-2

CDR3 DNA: TGTGCCAGCAGGTTGGGACAGTCGGGCGTTGATTCACCCCTCCACTTT
CDR3 protein: CASRLGQSGVDSPLHF
clone size: NA
V gene: TRBV3-1/TRBV3-2
D gene: TRBD1
J gene: TRBJ1-6

CDR3 DNA: TGTGCCATCAGTGTAGTCCAGGGGGCCTCTGAAGCTTTCTTT
CDR3 protein: CAISVVQGASEAFF
clone size: few
V gene: TRBV10-3
D gene: TRBD1
J gene: TRBJ1-1

CDR3 DNA: TGTGCCACCAGTGATGCCGGGACAGGGAAAGAGACCCAGTACTTC
CDR3 protein: CATSDAGTGKETQYF
clone size: NA
V gene: TRBV24-1
D gene: TRBD1
J gene: TRBJ2-5

CDR3 DNA: TGTGCCAGCAGTTACTCGAGGGCACGGAAATTCTACACCTTC
CDR3 protein: CASSYSRARKFYTF
clone size: NA
V gene: TRBV6-2/TRBV6-3
D gene: NA
J gene: TRBJ1-2

CDR3 DNA: TGTGCCAGCTCACCACAGGGGTGGGAGACCCAGTACTTC
CDR3 protein: CASSPQGWETQYF
clone size: NA
V gene: TRBV18
D gene: NA
J gene: TRBJ2-5

CDR3 DNA: TGTGCCACCAGTCCGACAGGGTCGTACACTGAAGCTTTCTTT
CDR3 protein: CATSPTGSYTEAFF
clone size: many
V gene: TRBV24-1
D gene: TRBD1
J gene: TRBJ1-1

CDR3 DNA: TGCGCCAGCAGCCTTTCCGGGACAGACTCTGGAAACACCATATATTTT
CDR3 protein: CASSLSGTDSGNTIYF
clone size: NA
V gene: TRBV4-3
D gene: TRBD1
J gene: TRBJ1-3

CDR3 DNA: TGTGCCAGTAGTACCGACAGGGGGTACAATCAGCCCCAGCATTTT
CDR3 protein: CASSTDRGYNQPQHF
clone size: NA
V gene: TRBV19
D gene: TRBD1
J gene: TRBJ1-5

CDR3 DNA: TGTGCCAGCAGTCTAGAAGGACTAGCGGGCAACGAGCAGTACTTC
CDR3 protein: CASSLEGLAGNEQYF
clone size: NA
V gene: TRBV6-6
D gene: TRBD2
J gene: TRBJ2-7

CDR3 DNA: TGTGCCAGCAGTTTATTTGGGCAGGGGGCCAGGAGCTATGGCTACACCTTC
CDR3 protein: CASSLFGQGARSYGYTF
clone size: NA
V gene: TRBV27
D gene: TRBD1
J gene: TRBJ1-2

CDR3 DNA: TGTGCCAGTTGTGATAGGGGGAGCACTGAAGCTTTCTTT
CDR3 protein: CASCDRGSTEAFF
clone size: NA
V gene: TRBV19
D gene: NA
J gene: TRBJ1-1

CDR3 DNA: TGTGCCAGCAGTTTCGGGACTTACAATGAGCAGTTCTTC
CDR3 protein: CASSFGTYNEQFF
clone size: few
V gene: TRBV6-6
D gene: NA
J gene: TRBJ2-1

CDR3 DNA: TGTGCCAGCAGCTCAGGGTTGTCCGGAAACACCATATATTTT
CDR3 protein: CASSSGLSGNTIYF
clone size: NA
V gene: TRBV9
D gene: NA
J gene: TRBJ1-3

CDR3 DNA: TGTGCCAGCAGTTTCATGGAACTAGCGGGAGGAGGGTCGACAGATACGCAGTATTTT
CDR3 protein: CASSFMELAGGGSTDTQYF
clone size: NA
V gene: TRBV28
D gene: TRBD2
J gene: TRBJ2-3

CDR3 DNA: TGTGCCAGTGTCGATGGCCCCCGCTACACCTTC
CDR3 protein: CASVDGPRYTF
clone size: NA
V gene: TRBV7-8
D gene: NA
J gene: TRBJ1-2